This T cell receptor (beta chain) was identified in a study of blood T cell repertoires in COVID-19. Study overall: The origin of the acute and convalescent COVID-19 samples was the United States, Italy and Spain.

As handled by the study authors: Reference gene primer amplification gave estimated nucleated cell counts. The method was immunoSEQ multiplex PCR; TCRdb's version includes in-frame clones alone and lacks a portion of them. The V and J calls and clone size were taken over from that table, and D and trimming were inferred from the DNA. Of about 320,000 clones in the sample, around 90% were seen once. Participants reported their clinical history, and cohort assignment relied on those reports. Each recovered donor of Cohort 3 presented with two negative PCRs, clearance, or symptom resolution. CDR3 length equals 12 residues. Trimming shortened V by 4 bases and J by 6 bases, and 7 bases separated the two germline ends. Germline CDR1 reads MNHEY; CDR2 reads SVGAGI.

The sequenced sample consisted of PBMCs or T cells enriched from blood (not recorded which). V gene TRBV6-5 combines with J gene TRBJ1-5; no clear D. The sequence was collected from a man in his 60s who had recovered from COVID-19. The CDR3 DNA sequence: TGTGCCAGCAGTTTGGGAGGTCAGCCCCAGCATTTT. Translation gives CASSLGGQPQHF.